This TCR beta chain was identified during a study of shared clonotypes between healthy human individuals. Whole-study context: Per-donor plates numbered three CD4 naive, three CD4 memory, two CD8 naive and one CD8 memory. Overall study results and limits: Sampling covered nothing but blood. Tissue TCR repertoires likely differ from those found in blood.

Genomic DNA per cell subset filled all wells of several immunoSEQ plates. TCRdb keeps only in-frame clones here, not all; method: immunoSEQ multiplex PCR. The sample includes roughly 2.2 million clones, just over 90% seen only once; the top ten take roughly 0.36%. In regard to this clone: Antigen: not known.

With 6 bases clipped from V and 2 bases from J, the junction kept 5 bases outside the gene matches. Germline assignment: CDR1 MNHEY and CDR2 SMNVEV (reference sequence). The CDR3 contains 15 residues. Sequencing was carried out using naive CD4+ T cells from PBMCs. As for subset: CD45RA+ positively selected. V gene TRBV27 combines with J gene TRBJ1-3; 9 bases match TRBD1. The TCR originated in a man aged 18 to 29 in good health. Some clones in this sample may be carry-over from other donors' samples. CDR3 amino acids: CASRLTGGPGNTIYF. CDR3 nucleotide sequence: TGTGCCAGCAGATTAACAGGGGGCCCTGGAAACACCATATATTTT.